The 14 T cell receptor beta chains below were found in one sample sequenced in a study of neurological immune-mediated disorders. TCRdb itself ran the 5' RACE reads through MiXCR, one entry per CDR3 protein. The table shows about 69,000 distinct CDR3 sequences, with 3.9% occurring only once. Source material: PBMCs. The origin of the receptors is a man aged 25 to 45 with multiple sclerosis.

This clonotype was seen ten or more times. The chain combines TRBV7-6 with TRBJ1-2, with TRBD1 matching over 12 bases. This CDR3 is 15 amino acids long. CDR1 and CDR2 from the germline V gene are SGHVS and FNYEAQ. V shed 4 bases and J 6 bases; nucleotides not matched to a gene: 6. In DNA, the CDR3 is TGTGCCAGCAGCTCCGGGGGACAGGGGGCCGATGGCTACACCTTC. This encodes CASSSGGQGADGYTF.

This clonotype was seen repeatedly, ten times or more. Here the CDR3 reads CSAAQGLETQYF. As DNA, the CDR3 is TGCAGTGCAGCACAGGGTCTCGAGACCCAGTACTTC. The chain links TRBV20-1 to TRBJ2-5; TRBD1 might be the D (6 bases). The CDR3 totals 12 residues. With 6 bases removed from V and 5 bases from J, the gap between germline ends came to 13 bases. Germline V gene sequence: CDR1 DFQATT, CDR2 SNEGSKA (reference sequence).

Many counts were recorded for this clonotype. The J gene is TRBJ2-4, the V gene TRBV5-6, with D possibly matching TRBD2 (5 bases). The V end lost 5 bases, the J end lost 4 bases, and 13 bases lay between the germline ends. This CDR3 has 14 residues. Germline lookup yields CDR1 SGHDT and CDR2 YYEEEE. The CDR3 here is CASRKTSGKNIQYF. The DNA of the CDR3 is TGTGCCAGCAGGAAGACCAGCGGTAAAAACATTCAGTACTTC.

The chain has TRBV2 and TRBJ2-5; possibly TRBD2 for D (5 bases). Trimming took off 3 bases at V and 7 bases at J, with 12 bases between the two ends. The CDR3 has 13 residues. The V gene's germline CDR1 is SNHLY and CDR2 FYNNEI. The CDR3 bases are TGTGCCAGCAGTGATACAATACGGGGGACCCAGTACTTC. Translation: CASSDTIRGTQYF.

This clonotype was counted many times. The CDR3 region is CASSVQGARMNTEAFF. As DNA, the CDR3 is TGTGCCAGCAGCGTACAGGGGGCCCGTATGAACACTGAAGCTTTCTTT. The chain is built from TRBV3-1 and TRBJ1-1, with 9 bases lining up with TRBD1. J gave up 0 bases and V 5 bases, and 7 bases lay outside the gene matches. CDR3 length: 16 residues. The V gene's germline CDR1 is LGHDT and CDR2 YNNKEL (reference sequence). Supplemented by reference TRBV3-1 and TRBJ1-1, the full variable domain reads DTAVSQTPKYLVTQMGNDKSIKCEQNLGHDTMYWYKQDSKKFLKIMFSYNNKELIINETVPNRFSPKSPDKAHLNLHINSLELGDSAVYFCASSVQGARMNTEAFFGQGTRLTVV.

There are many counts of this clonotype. The DNA of the CDR3 is TGCGCCAGCAGCTTGGACGGGGAAAGTTACAATGAGCAGTTCTTC. This gives the protein CASSLDGESYNEQFF. V is TRBV5-1 and J is TRBJ2-1; D perhaps matches TRBD2 (5 bases). Trimming cost V 0 bases and J 4 bases, with 11 bases left between them. Germline CDR1 and CDR2: SGHRS and YFSETQ. CDR3 size: 15 residues.

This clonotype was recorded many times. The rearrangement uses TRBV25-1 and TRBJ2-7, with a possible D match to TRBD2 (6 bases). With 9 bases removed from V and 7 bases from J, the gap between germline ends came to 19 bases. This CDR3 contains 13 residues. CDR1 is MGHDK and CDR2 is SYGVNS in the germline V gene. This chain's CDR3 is CASTAGTVDEQYF. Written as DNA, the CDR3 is TGTGCCAGTACAGCAGGGACTGTTGATGAGCAGTACTTC.

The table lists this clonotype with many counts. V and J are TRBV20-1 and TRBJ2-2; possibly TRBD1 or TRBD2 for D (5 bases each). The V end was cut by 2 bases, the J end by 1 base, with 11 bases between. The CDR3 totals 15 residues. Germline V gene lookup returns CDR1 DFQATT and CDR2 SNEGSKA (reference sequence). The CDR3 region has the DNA TGCAGTGCTAGAATATGGGGGAAGAACACCGGGGAGCTGTTTTTT. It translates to CSARIWGKNTGELFF.

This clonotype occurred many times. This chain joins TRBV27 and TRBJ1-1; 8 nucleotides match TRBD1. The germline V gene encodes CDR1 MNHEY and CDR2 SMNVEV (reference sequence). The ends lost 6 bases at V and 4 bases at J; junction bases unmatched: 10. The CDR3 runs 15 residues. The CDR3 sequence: CASRRAGGPLTEAFF. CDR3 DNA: TGTGCCAGCAGGCGCGCAGGGGGCCCTCTCACTGAAGCTTTCTTT.

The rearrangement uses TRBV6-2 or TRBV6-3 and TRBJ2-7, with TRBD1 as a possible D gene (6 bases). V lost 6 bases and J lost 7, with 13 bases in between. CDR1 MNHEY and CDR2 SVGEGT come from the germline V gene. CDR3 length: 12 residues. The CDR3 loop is CASSTHRAEQYF. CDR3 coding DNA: TGTGCCAGCAGCACCCACAGGGCAGAGCAGTACTTC.

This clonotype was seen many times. CDR3 region: CASSSAGGAILETQYF. In DNA form, the CDR3 reads TGTGCCAGCAGTTCCGCGGGGGGGGCGATATTGGAGACCCAGTACTTC. J is TRBJ2-5 and V is TRBV27; the match to TRBD2 covers 9 bases. The CDR3 totals 16 residues. The J segment lost 5 bases and the V segment lost 4 bases, leaving 11 bases of the junction unmatched. Germline V CDR1 and CDR2: MNHEY, SMNVEV (reference sequence).

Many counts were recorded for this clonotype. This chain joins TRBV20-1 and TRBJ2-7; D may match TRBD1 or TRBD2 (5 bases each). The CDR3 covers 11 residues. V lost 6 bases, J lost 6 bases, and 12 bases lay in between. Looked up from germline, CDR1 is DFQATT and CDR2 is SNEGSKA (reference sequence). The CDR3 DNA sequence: TGCAGTGCGCCGGGGCTAGGCGAGCAGTACTTC. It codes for CSAPGLGEQYF.

CDR3 in amino acids: CASTQATGANYGYTF. In DNA form, the CDR3 reads TGTGCCAGTACCCAAGCTACAGGGGCCAACTATGGCTACACCTTC. The chain carries TRBV19 and TRBJ1-2; 7 nucleotides match TRBD1. V shed 7 bases, J shed 2 bases, and the junction held 10 bases outside the gene matches. The CDR3 covers 15 residues. From germline, CDR1 is LNHDA and CDR2 SQIVND (reference sequence).

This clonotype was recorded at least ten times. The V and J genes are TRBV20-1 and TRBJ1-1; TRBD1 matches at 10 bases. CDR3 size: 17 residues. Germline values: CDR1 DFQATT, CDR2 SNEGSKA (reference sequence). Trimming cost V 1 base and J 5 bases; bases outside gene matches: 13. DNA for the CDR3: TGCAGTGCTAGAGCGCGGAAGAGGACAGGGGGTTTGACTGAAGCTTTCTTT. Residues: CSARARKRTGGLTEAFF.